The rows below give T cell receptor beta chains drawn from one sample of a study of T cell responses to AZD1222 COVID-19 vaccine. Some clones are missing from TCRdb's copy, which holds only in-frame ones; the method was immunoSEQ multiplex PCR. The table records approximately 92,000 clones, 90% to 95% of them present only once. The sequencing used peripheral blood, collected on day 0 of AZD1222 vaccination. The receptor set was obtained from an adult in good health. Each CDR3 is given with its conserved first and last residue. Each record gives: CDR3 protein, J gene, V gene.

CASRPGQSHYGYTF | TRBJ1-2 | TRBV6-5
CASSLGAGGLAKNIQYF | TRBJ2-4 | TRBV7-9
CASSAGRAAYVEQYF | TRBJ2-7 | TRBV9
CASRADPNQPQHF | TRBJ1-5 | TRBV5-1
CASSLTGNSNQPQHF | TRBJ1-5 | TRBV4-1
CATSREQGLISGANVLTF | TRBJ2-6 | TRBV15
CASRGPAGYGDTQYF | TRBJ2-3 | TRBV28
CASSPPVYTEAFF | TRBJ1-1 | TRBV18
CAISESIGSTNEKLFF | TRBJ1-4 | TRBV10-3
CASSFRKTEAFF | TRBJ1-1 | TRBV12-3/TRBV12-4